This TCR beta chain was retrieved from a study of Graves' ophthalmopathy and Graves' hyperthyroidism. Regarding the study as a whole: Blood also held most thyroid clonotypes expanded above 0.001 frequency.

CDR1 ENHRY and CDR2 SYGVKD come from the germline V gene. The length of the CDR3 is 14 residues. The authors amplified TCR beta CDR3 regions, and they did so from RNA transcripts for repertoire sequencing. Investigators did first-round RT-PCR with HTBI primers, then second-round multiplex PCR. TCRdb analysed the multiplex PCR reads with MiXCR anew, one entry per CDR3 protein. This sample has around 1,000,000 distinct CDR3 sequences, with about 38% found just once. Of note for this clonotype: Its target is unknown. One end of the junction does not line up with germline, which may come from a read error.

This rearrangement joins TRBV10-3 to TRBJ2-7; D remains unclear. The sequenced sample was peripheral blood or thyroid tissue (not recorded which). The TCR comes from an adult man with Graves' hyperthyroidism. CDR3 bases: TGTGCCAGCAGTGAATCTTTGAGATCCTACGAGCAGTACTTC. Translated: CASSESLRSYEQYF.